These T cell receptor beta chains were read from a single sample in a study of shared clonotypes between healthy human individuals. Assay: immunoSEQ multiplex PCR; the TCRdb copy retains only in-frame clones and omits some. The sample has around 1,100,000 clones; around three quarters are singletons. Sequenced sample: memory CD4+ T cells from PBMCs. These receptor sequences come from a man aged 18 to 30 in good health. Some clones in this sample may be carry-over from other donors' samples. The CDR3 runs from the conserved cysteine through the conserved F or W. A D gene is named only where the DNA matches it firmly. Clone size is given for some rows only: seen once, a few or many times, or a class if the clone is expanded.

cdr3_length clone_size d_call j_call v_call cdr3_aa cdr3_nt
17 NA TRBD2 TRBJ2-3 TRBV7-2 CASSRTSGLGPGDTQYF TGTGCCAGCAGTAGGACTAGCGGGTTGGGCCCAGGAGATACGCAGTATTTT
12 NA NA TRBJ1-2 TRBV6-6 CASSYSGYGYTF TGTGCCAGCAGTTACTCCGGCTATGGCTACACCTTC
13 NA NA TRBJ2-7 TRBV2 CASSGQNTYEQYF TGTGCCAGCAGTGGACAGAATACCTACGAGCAGTACTTC
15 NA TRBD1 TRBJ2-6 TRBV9 CASDRGDSGANVLTF TGTGCCAGCGACAGGGGAGACTCTGGGGCCAACGTCCTGACTTTC
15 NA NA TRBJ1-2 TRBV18 CASSSGARANYGYTF TGTGCCAGCTCGTCAGGAGCCCGGGCGAACTATGGCTACACCTTC
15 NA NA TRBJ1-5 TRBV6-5 CASRRDAYGNQPQHF TGTGCCAGCAGGAGGGACGCCTATGGGAATCAGCCCCAGCATTTT
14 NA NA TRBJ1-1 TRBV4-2 CASSNLGSNTEAFF TGTGCCAGCAGTAACCTGGGCTCAAACACTGAAGCTTTCTTT
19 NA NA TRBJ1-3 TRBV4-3 CASSQDPLWRGSVGNTIYF TGCGCCAGCAGCCAAGATCCTTTATGGAGGGGATCTGTTGGAAACACCATATATTTT
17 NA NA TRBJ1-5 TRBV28 CASSLGEGGGRGQPQHF TGTGCCAGCAGTTTAGGCGAGGGCGGGGGGCGAGGACAGCCCCAGCATTTT
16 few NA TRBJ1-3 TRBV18 CASSPLTSSGGNTIYF TGTGCCAGCTCACCACTGACTTCCTCGGGAGGAAACACCATATATTTT